This is a list of T cell receptor beta chains from one sample in a study of glioma-infiltrating T cells. TCRdb re-derived calls from the multiplex PCR reads in MiXCR, one entry per CDR3 protein. The table records a few hundred thousand distinct CDR3 sequences, approximately 42% of them present only once. Sequenced input: glioma tissue, nonneoplastic brain tissue, or PBMCs (not recorded which). These receptors were obtained from a human donor with low-grade glioma or glioblastoma, undergoing nonglioma brain surgery, or in good health (not recorded which). Each CDR3 is given without its conserved first and last residue. Each record gives: J gene, V gene, CDR3 protein.

>TRBJ2-1|TRBV28
ASSPSWGDEQF
>TRBJ2-1|TRBV3-1
ASSQIGTGVFNEQF
>TRBJ2-1|TRBV27
ASSTLGRAFNEQF
>TRBJ2-1|TRBV6-5
ASSYTYSGFLQF
>TRBJ2-6|TRBV10-3
AISQDFSGANVLT
>TRBJ2-7|TRBV7-9
ASSLRDTPLLTSEQY
>TRBJ2-3|TRBV10-3
AISRTDTDTQY
>TRBJ1-2|TRBV4-1
ASSVATRHNYGYT
>TRBJ2-3|TRBV9
ASSVEGHNTDTQY
>TRBJ1-1|TRBV20-1
SARGAQGGTEAF
>TRBJ2-7|TRBV28
ASSTQQGGGTSPYEQY
>TRBJ1-2|TRBV7-2
ASSLHDRVTGYT
>TRBJ2-5|TRBV6-5
ASSYSGAGGWETQY
>TRBJ2-3|TRBV28
ASSQGGASGPADTQY
>TRBJ2-1|TRBV20-1
SARDRRTGSSHEQF
>TRBJ2-7|TRBV25-1
ASSDPGTGDYEQY
>TRBJ2-3|TRBV11-3
ASSPGSAEGADTQY
>TRBJ1-1|TRBV28
ASSLSLGNTEAF
>TRBJ1-6|TRBV20-1
SALPRGRGNSPLH
>TRBJ2-7|TRBV18
ASSSGTGGDEQY
>TRBJ2-1|TRBV4-3
ASSQGGRRNEQF
>TRBJ2-5|TRBV28
ASRAVETQY
>TRBJ1-1|TRBV7-9
ASSLNVGQEMAF
>TRBJ2-2|TRBV6-2/TRBV6-3
ASSRQGAHTGELF
>TRBJ1-1|TRBV28
ASRWGRSTEAF
>TRBJ2-7|TRBV5-1
ASSPGPHYEQY
>TRBJ1-2|TRBV20-1
SASQQGIGYGYT
>TRBJ2-7|TRBV7-9
ASSFTSGSYEQY
>TRBJ2-1|TRBV29-1
SVEVFSEQF
>TRBJ2-7|TRBV20-1
SGRSDRHY
>TRBJ2-1|TRBV6-2/TRBV6-3
ASSLRLAGGIL
>TRBJ1-2|TRBV6-1
ASSEAGGVRGYT
>TRBJ1-1|TRBV7-2
ASSLEPSNTEAF
>TRBJ1-1|TRBV6-1
AISGAGGGTEAF
>TRBJ2-1|TRBV28
ASSLTGGSGNEQF
>TRBJ2-7|TRBV27
ASSIPAGNSYNEQY
>TRBJ2-5|TRBV19
ASTDYLRETQY
>TRBJ2-3|TRBV11-2
ASSSGVTDTQY
>TRBJ2-7|TRBV18
ASSPRDERSTYEQY
>TRBJ1-2|TRBV2
ASSETDYGYT
>TRBJ1-2|TRBV4-3
ASSPRSRENYGYT
>TRBJ1-4|TRBV28
VSSPAGGEKLF
>TRBJ1-1|TRBV27
ASRIVTGGSEAF
>TRBJ2-7|TRBV4-2
VSSLGTSGSYEQY
>TRBJ2-5|TRBV5-4
ASSPGVGPQETQY
>TRBJ2-7|TRBV14
ASRRGVRYEQY
>TRBJ2-5|TRBV6-1
AAVSPGTGTQY
>TRBJ1-5|TRBV6-2/TRBV6-3
ATSGREAAVSNQPQH
>TRBJ2-7|TRBV20-1
SARDTAGSNEQY